A single sample gave rise to the 3 T cell receptor beta chains below, sequenced in a study of blood T cell repertoires in COVID-19. This table comes from immunoSEQ multiplex PCR, and its TCRdb copy is limited to in-frame clones, with some not included. The data hold about 250,000 clones, with about nine tenths observed a single time. Sequenced: PBMCs or T cells enriched from blood (not recorded which). Receptor source: a man aged 35-49 years who had recovered from COVID-19.

The DNA of the CDR3 is TGTGCCAGCAGTGACAGGCAGGGGCCCCCCTACGAGCAGTACTTC. It yields the protein CASSDRQGPPYEQYF. The rearrangement joins TRBV2 to TRBJ2-7, with D perhaps TRBD1 (6 bases). Per germline, CDR1 SNHLY and CDR2 FYNNEI. The V and J ends lost 3 bases and 2 bases respectively, with 14 bases between them. CDR3 size: 15 residues.

This clone was recorded once. CDR3 nucleotides: TGCGCCAGCAGCTTGGGTGGTAGCAGCCCCTACGAGCAGTACTTC. Encoded protein: CASSLGGSSPYEQYF. V is TRBV5-1 and J is TRBJ2-7; unclear D gene. V was cut by 0 bases and J by 2 bases, with 12 bases left in between. The CDR3 spans 15 residues. Germline V gene lookup returns CDR1 SGHRS and CDR2 YFSETQ.

This clone has just a few counts. The V and J genes are TRBV7-2 and TRBJ2-3; possibly TRBD1 for D (6 bases). The CDR3 is 13 amino acids. Trimming pared 5 bases from V and 4 bases from J, leaving 10 bases between. CDR1 is SGHTA, CDR2 FQGNSA, per germline. CDR3 in DNA: TGTGCCAGCAGCATACAGGGTGCAGATACGCAGTATTTT. Translated, it gives CASSIQGADTQYF.